The next 12 T cell receptor beta chains were all read from a single sample in a study of immune characterization of retroperitoneal liposarcoma. A single record per CDR3 protein comes from TCRdb applying MiXCR to the PCR reads. The sample holds about 2,000 distinct CDR3 sequences, around 30% seen once. The sequenced sample was tumor tissue. The receptors originated from a female donor with retroperitoneal liposarcoma.

This clonotype is medium-sized in the sample. This chain links TRBV6-1 with TRBJ2-1; 7 nucleotides align to TRBD2. The CDR3 runs to 12 residues. Germline lookup yields CDR1 MNHNS and CDR2 SASEGT. V lost 8 bases and J lost 7; bases outside the gene matches: 5. CDR3 sequence reads: CASGTNLNEQFF. The CDR3 DNA reads TGTGCCAGCGGGACTAACTTGAATGAGCAGTTCTTC.

This clonotype has a handful of counts. Possible read error: a much larger clone is one base away. The chain carries TRBV7-6 and TRBJ2-5; 7 nucleotides match TRBD2. Trimming removed 1 base from V and 11 bases from J; junction bases left unmatched: 10. The CDR3 contains 14 residues. The V gene's germline CDR1 is SGHVS and CDR2 FNYEAQ. The CDR3 here is CASSLEVVLAEQYF. CDR3 bases: TGTGCCAGCAGCTTAGAGGTGGTTCTAGCGGAACAGTACTTC.

The chain combines TRBV6-6 with TRBJ2-2; 7 positions agree with TRBD1. CDR1 is MNHNY and CDR2 is SVGAGI in the germline V gene (reference sequence). The CDR3 runs to 15 residues. The trim removed 5 bases at V and 2 bases at J, leaving 5 bases unmatched. The CDR3 sequence is CASSTGTDNTGELFF. The CDR3, as DNA: TGTGCCAGCAGTACCGGGACAGACAACACCGGGGAGCTGTTTTTT.

This clonotype is large by share. V usage is TRBV7-2 and J usage is TRBJ2-5; 7 positions match TRBD2. The last part of the DNA fits TRBJ2-1 better; the J call may be wrong. Germline V CDR1 and CDR2: SGHTA, FQGNSA. This CDR3 is built from 16 residues. CDR3 protein: CASSLGGSGSQETQFF. CDR3 DNA sequence: TGTGCCAGCAGCTTAGGTGGTAGCGGGTCTCAAGAGACCCAGTTCTTC.

This clonotype ranks as medium-sized (0.01 to 0.1%). The chain carries TRBV6-1 and TRBJ2-1; TRBD2 matches at 10 bases. Losses at the gene ends were 4 bases for V and 0 bases for J; bases not matched to a gene: 9. The CDR3 contains 18 residues. The V gene's germline CDR1 is MNHNS and CDR2 SASEGT. The CDR3 nucleotides are TGTGCCAGCAGTGCGGCTAGCGGGGGTCTTAGCTCCTACAATGAGCAGTTCTTC. This codes for CASSAASGGLSSYNEQFF.

This chain joins TRBV12-3 or TRBV12-4 and TRBJ1-2; D unresolved. The CDR3 runs 12 residues. V lost 3 bases and J 8 bases, leaving 10 bases between the germline ends. The CDR3 bases are TGTGCCAGCAGTTTCTCCTCCTACGGCTACACCTTC. Encoded protein: CASSFSSYGYTF.

This chain connects TRBV28 to TRBJ1-3, with 9 bases fitting TRBD1. The germline CDR1 and CDR2 sequences are MDHEN and SYDVKM. The CDR3 runs 14 residues. V shed 4 bases, J shed 4 bases, and the junction held 2 bases outside the gene matches. CDR3 sequence reads: CASSSGTGGNTIYF. CDR3 nucleotides: TGTGCCAGCAGTTCCGGGACAGGGGGAAACACCATATATTTT.

This clonotype is a singleton in its sample. This chain connects TRBV6-1 to TRBJ2-5; D unclear. The J call may be faulty, since TRBJ2-7 better matches the DNA end. The CDR3 covers 15 residues. From germline, CDR1 is MNHNS and CDR2 SASEGT. CDR3 amino acids: CASSVNPTVFYEQYF. CDR3 DNA: TGTGCCAGCAGTGTAAACCCCACAGTTTTCTACGAGCAGTACTTC.

V is TRBV10-1 and J is TRBJ2-4, with TRBD1 matching 9 bases. Germline V CDR1 and CDR2: WNHNN, SYGVQD (reference sequence). V trimming: 1 base; J trimming: 4 bases; junction bases outside the gene matches: 14. This CDR3 comprises 19 residues. CDR3 protein: CASSEFGQGTPKLKNIQYF. Written as DNA, the CDR3 is TGCGCCAGCAGTGAGTTCGGACAGGGGACGCCAAAGCTTAAAAACATTCAGTACTTC.

The genes are TRBV6-1 and TRBJ2-5; D tentatively fits TRBD1 or TRBD2 (5 bases each). The J call is doubtful: the DNA matches TRBJ2-1 better. CDR1 is MNHNS, CDR2 SASEGT, per germline. The CDR3 spans 14 residues. Here the CDR3 DNA reads TGTGCCAGCAGTGTAGGGGAGTTCTCCTACGAGCAGTTCTTC. Translated: CASSVGEFSYEQFF.

At least ten counts were recorded for this clonotype. This chain connects TRBV6-6 to TRBJ1-1, with D unclear. Germline V gives CDR1 MNHNY, CDR2 SVGAGI (reference sequence). The CDR3 is 15 amino acids. V was shortened by 2 bases and J by 4 bases, with 14 bases between the two germline ends. The CDR3 here is CASSYTSRGLTEAFF. CDR3 nucleotides: TGTGCCAGCAGTTACACTAGTCGTGGGCTCACTGAAGCTTTCTTT.

In this sample, this clonotype is medium-sized. V is TRBV7-2 and J is TRBJ2-1; D remains unclear. TRBJ2-7 explains the end of the DNA better; the J call may be wrong. This CDR3 is built from 12 residues. Looked up from germline, CDR1 is SGHTA and CDR2 is FQGNSA. CDR3 bases: TGTGCCAGCAGCTTAGGATATTACGAGCAGTACTTC. Translating gives CASSLGYYEQYF.